This TCR beta chain was observed in a study of blood T cell repertoires in COVID-19. As originally analysed: Researchers report that nucleated cell counts were estimated from reference gene primer amplification. Produced via immunoSEQ multiplex PCR; TCRdb's table is partial and in-frame only. V and J calls and clone size are those listed in that table; D and trimming were worked out from the DNA. The sample shows approximately 58,000 clones, about 83% of them seen only once. This clone was picked up one time. The germline CDR1 and CDR2 sequences are MNHNS and SASEGT. V gave up 2 bases and J gave up 3 bases; unmatched junction bases: 6. The CDR3 is 16 amino acids.

Sequencing was performed on peripheral blood. The V and J genes are TRBV6-1 and TRBJ2-7, with 11 nucleotides matching TRBD2. This clonotype was sampled from a man in his forties or fifties with active COVID-19. CDR3 sequence (DNA): TGTGCCAGCAGTGAAATGAGACTAGCGGGGAACTACGAGCAGTACTTC. It specifies CASSEMRLAGNYEQYF.